Listed below are T cell receptor beta chains from one sample, sequenced in a study of cytomegalovirus exposure and HLA in healthy donors. Libraries were prepared by immunoSEQ multiplex PCR; TCRdb keeps only in-frame clonotypes and omits some of them. Among under 250,000 clones listed, around three quarters were seen once. Sequencing was performed on PBMCs. The receptors shown here come from a man under 40 in good health and CMV-seronegative. Both conserved end residues are part of each CDR3. Each record gives: J gene, V gene, clone size, D gene, CDR3 protein, CDR3 DNA. D genes are given only for firm matches. The listing skips clone size in some rows; elsewhere it reads once, few, many or a size class.

TRBJ2-7	TRBV4-1	NA	NA	CASSPRRNYEQYF	TGCGCCAGCAGCCCACGGCGGAACTACGAGCAGTACTTC
TRBJ1-5	TRBV12-5	NA	NA	CASGLQNQPQHF	TGTGCTAGTGGTTTGCAGAATCAGCCCCAGCATTTT
TRBJ2-5	TRBV7-2	NA	NA	CASSLVPGLETQYF	TGTGCCAGCAGCTTAGTCCCGGGTTTGGAGACCCAGTACTTC
TRBJ1-2	TRBV6-1	NA	NA	CASSEYAGYGYTF	TGTGCCAGCAGTGAATATGCAGGCTATGGCTACACCTTC
TRBJ2-3	TRBV6-4	NA	TRBD2	CASSTGLAGTDTQYF	TGTGCCAGCAGTACCGGACTAGCGGGAACAGATACGCAGTATTTT
TRBJ2-5	TRBV11-2	NA	NA	CASSLRLIQETQYF	TGTGCCAGCAGCCTAAGACTGATCCAAGAGACCCAGTACTTC
TRBJ2-7	TRBV6-5	NA	NA	CASTRWGDEQYF	TGTGCCAGCACCCGGTGGGGGGACGAGCAGTACTTC
TRBJ1-2	TRBV28	once	TRBD1	CASSLSGQGAIDYGYTF	TGTGCCAGCAGCCTTTCAGGACAGGGGGCAATCGACTATGGCTACACCTTC
TRBJ2-7	TRBV18	NA	NA	CASSPGRQVVNEQYF	TGTGCCAGCTCACCAGGAAGGCAGGTGGTCAACGAGCAGTACTTC
TRBJ2-2	TRBV28	NA	NA	CASSLFRDLTTGELFF	TGTGCCAGCAGTTTATTTAGGGACTTGACCACCGGGGAGCTGTTTTTT
TRBJ2-2	TRBV7-9	NA	NA	CASSPRDTNTGELFF	TGTGCCAGCAGCCCCCGGGACACGAACACCGGGGAGCTGTTTTTT
TRBJ2-1	TRBV6-1	NA	TRBD1	CASRGDSNLGNEQFF	TGTGCCAGCAGAGGGGACAGCAACCTTGGGAATGAGCAGTTCTTC
TRBJ2-3	TRBV7-9	few	NA	CASSSYGVAGTDTQYF	TGTGCCAGCAGCTCATATGGGGTAGCGGGCACAGATACGCAGTATTTT
TRBJ1-2	TRBV28	NA	NA	CASSPLYSYGYTF	TGTGCCAGCAGCCCCCTCTACTCCTATGGCTACACCTTC
TRBJ2-7	TRBV5-1	NA	NA	CASSGLLPSDGGEQYF	TGCGCCAGCAGCGGGTTGTTACCTAGCGACGGGGGCGAGCAGTACTTC
TRBJ1-1	TRBV6-5	NA	NA	CASSYGGAVLNTEAFF	TGTGCCAGCAGTTACGGAGGGGCCGTACTGAACACTGAAGCTTTCTTT
TRBJ1-6	TRBV6-6	NA	TRBD1	CASSYPGTGGKPLHF	TGTGCCAGCAGTTACCCCGGGACAGGCGGTAAACCCCTCCACTTT
TRBJ2-7	TRBV5-1	NA	TRBD2	CASSLVGSGRTYEQYF	TGCGCCAGCAGCTTGGTCGGTAGCGGGAGAACATACGAGCAGTACTTC
TRBJ2-3	TRBV25-1	few	TRBD2	CASSDRVAGSGPDTQYF	TGTGCCAGCAGTGACAGGGTAGCGGGGTCAGGCCCAGATACGCAGTATTTT
TRBJ2-7	TRBV6-5	NA	TRBD2	CASSYSPSGNYEQYF	TGTGCCAGCAGTTACTCGCCTAGCGGGAACTACGAGCAGTACTTC
TRBJ2-5	TRBV7-6	few	TRBD2	CASSLGVSGRVKETQYF	TGTGCCAGCAGCTTAGGAGTTAGCGGGAGGGTCAAAGAGACCCAGTACTTC
TRBJ1-1	TRBV6-5	once	TRBD1	CASSKEYRGNTEAFF	TGTGCCAGCAGTAAAGAATACAGGGGGAACACTGAAGCTTTCTTT
TRBJ1-6	TRBV5-6	NA	TRBD1	CASSHIQGLNSPLHF	TGTGCCAGCAGCCACATACAGGGGTTGAATTCACCCCTCCACTTT
TRBJ2-2	TRBV19	NA	TRBD1	CASRKLPGQGNTGELFF	TGTGCCAGTAGGAAACTACCGGGACAGGGTAACACCGGGGAGCTGTTTTTT